This passage covers 30 T cell receptor beta chains from one sample sequenced in a study of blood T cells in healthy people across ages. PCR was performed a second time for about 6 to 12 cycles using a sample-barcoded 5' primer and a J-beta primer mix. Each CDR3 protein is one row after TCRdb ran MiXCR on the 5' RACE reads. The sample includes more than 650,000 distinct CDR3 sequences, over 20% of them seen just once. Sequencing was performed on blood. These receptors originate from a man between 65 and 85 years old in good health.

In this sample, this clonotype turned up a few times. The chain joins TRBV12-3 or TRBV12-4 to TRBJ1-2, with 7 nucleotides matching TRBD1. Losses at the gene ends were 6 bases for V and 0 bases for J; bases not matched to a gene: 7. This CDR3 is 15 amino acids long. The CDR3 reads CASRAIGTANYGYTF. The CDR3 DNA reads as TGTGCCAGCAGGGCCATTGGGACAGCTAACTATGGCTACACCTTC.

The rearrangement uses TRBV30 and TRBJ2-7; 7 nucleotides agree with TRBD1. The DNA end is a closer match to TRBJ2-1, so the J assignment may be wrong. Germline CDR1 GTSNPN, CDR2 SVGIG (reference sequence). This CDR3 has 11 residues. As DNA, the CDR3 is TGTGCCTGCCAGACAGGGAACGCGCAGTTCTTC. Translation gives CACQTGNAQFF.

The V and J genes are TRBV20-1 and TRBJ1-5; no clear D. Germline CDR1 is DFQATT and CDR2 is SNEGSKA (reference sequence). Trimming took 1 base from V and 2 from J, leaving 9 bases between them. The CDR3 has 14 amino acids. The CDR3, as DNA: TGCAGTGCTAGAGGGGGAACGGGCAATCAGCCCCAGCATTTT. As protein: CSARGGTGNQPQHF.

The chain uses TRBV6-6 and TRBJ2-5; possibly TRBD1 for D (6 bases). The end of the DNA aligns better with TRBJ2-7, so the J call may be wrong. The V gene's germline CDR1 is MNHNY and CDR2 SVGAGI (reference sequence). The CDR3 runs 15 residues. The CDR3: CAGSYSHGRGYEQYV. DNA for the CDR3: TGTGCCGGCAGTTACTCTCATGGCAGGGGATACGAGCAGTACGTC.

The V gene is TRBV12-3 or TRBV12-4, the J gene TRBJ2-5, with 8 bases aligning to TRBD2. This CDR3 has 17 residues. Losses at the gene ends were 6 bases for V and 1 base for J; bases not matched to a gene: 13. The CDR3 DNA reads as TGTGCCAGCAGACCCGGAAAGATTGCGGGGGGCCAAGAGACCCAGTACTTC. It translates to CASRPGKIAGGQETQYF.

This clonotype was counted a few times. CDR3 bases: TGTGCCAGCAGTTACCACCCTAGCGGGAAGTACAATGAGCAGTTCTTC. Translated: CASSYHPSGKYNEQFF. V and J are TRBV6-2 or TRBV6-3 and TRBJ2-1; 9 bases fit TRBD2. The V segment lost 2 bases and the J segment 4 bases; nucleotides outside the gene matches: 6. This CDR3 comprises 16 residues. CDR1 is MNHEY, CDR2 SVGEGT, per germline.

This clonotype was recorded a few times. In nucleotides, the CDR3 is TGTGCCAGCAGAGACCACCCCGGGACACCTTCCCCTTACGAGCAGTACGTC. Amino acid sequence: CASRDHPGTPSPYEQYV. The J gene is TRBJ2-7, the V gene TRBV7-3; D perhaps matches TRBD1 (6 bases). The CDR3 is 17 amino acids. CDR1 is SGHTA, CDR2 FQGTGA, per germline. V lost 6 bases to trimming and J lost 4 bases, with 25 bases between them.

The chain links TRBV12-3 or TRBV12-4 to TRBJ2-3; 9 bases align to TRBD2. The CDR3 is 17 residues long. J lost 2 bases, V lost 5 bases, and 11 bases had no gene match. The CDR3 nucleotides read TGTGCCAGCAGTGCCCACCCGGGACTAGCTTACACAGATACGCAGTATTTT. This gives the protein CASSAHPGLAYTDTQYF.

This clonotype was found a few times. V usage is TRBV5-6 and J usage is TRBJ2-5, with TRBD1 as a possible D gene (5 bases). The end of the DNA fits TRBJ2-1 better, so the J call may be wrong. The CDR3 consists of 15 residues. CDR1 and CDR2 (germline): SGHDT, YYEEEE. CDR3 protein: CASSISGKWDNEQFF. The CDR3, as DNA: TGTGCCAGCAGCATTTCAGGGAAGTGGGACAATGAGCAGTTCTTC.

In this sample, this clonotype turned up once. This chain connects TRBV7-8 to TRBJ2-5; 7 bases are shared with TRBD1. The germline CDR1 and CDR2 sequences are SGHVS and FQNEAQ. V shed 0 bases and J 1 base; nucleotides not matched to a gene: 2. The CDR3 totals 15 residues. CDR3 nucleotide sequence: TGTGCCAGCAGCTTAGCAGGGACAGTCCAAGAGACCCAGTACTTC. Its protein is CASSLAGTVQETQYF.

V is TRBV18 and J is TRBJ2-4; 8 nucleotides match TRBD1. J gave up 1 base and V 5 bases, and 4 bases lay outside the gene matches. The CDR3 length is 15 residues. Germline CDR1 and CDR2: KGHSH and LQKENI. The CDR3: CASSEDRAAKNIQYF. CDR3 bases: TGTGCCAGCTCAGAGGACAGGGCGGCCAAAAACATTCAGTACTTC.

This chain links TRBV5-1 with TRBJ2-5; D remains unclear. V lost 0 bases to trimming and J lost 5 bases, with 14 bases between them. Germline values: CDR1 SGHRS, CDR2 YFSETQ. The length of the CDR3 is 15 residues. DNA of the CDR3: TGCGCCAGCAGCTTGGGAGTAAGGGAAGGGGAGACCCAGTACTTC. This gives the protein CASSLGVREGETQYF. Drawing the rest from reference TRBV5-1 and TRBJ2-5, the complete variable domain is KAGVTQTPRYLIKTRGQQVTLSCSPISGHRSVSWYQQTPGQGLQFLFEYFSETQRNKGNFPGRFSGRQFSNSRSEMNVSTLELGDSALYLCASSLGVREGETQYFGPGTRLLVL.

V gene TRBV2 combines with J gene TRBJ2-1, with D unclear. Deletions cut 8 bases from V and 9 bases from J, with 23 bases between. Germline V CDR1 and CDR2: SNHLY, FYNNEI. The CDR3 runs 15 residues. The CDR3 sequence: CASAGNGDEFTEQFF. Written as DNA, the CDR3 is TGTGCCAGCGCCGGCAATGGAGACGAGTTTACTGAGCAGTTCTTC.

This clonotype was detected a few times. The chain is built from TRBV7-9 and TRBJ2-7, with TRBD1 identical over 7 bases. With V trimmed by 1 base and J by 5 bases, 5 bases remained unmatched. Germline V CDR1 and CDR2: SEHNR, FQNEAQ (reference sequence). The CDR3 has 14 amino acids. CDR3 region: CASSLGQGSNEQYV. CDR3 nucleotide sequence: TGTGCCAGCAGCTTAGGACAGGGATCGAACGAGCAGTACGTC.

This CDR3 reads CASSLQPSTTSGSMETQYF. DNA for the CDR3: TGTGCCAGCAGCTTACAGCCCTCAACGACTAGCGGGAGTATGGAGACCCAGTACTTC. This chain uses TRBV7-2 with TRBJ2-5, with 12 bases that match TRBD2. Losses at the gene ends were 2 bases for V and 5 bases for J; bases not matched to a gene: 15. The CDR3 covers 19 residues. Looked up from germline, CDR1 is SGHTA and CDR2 is FQGNSA.

The chain links TRBV5-5 to TRBJ2-7; D may match TRBD1 or TRBD2 (5 bases each). The CDR3 length is 16 residues. The V gene's germline CDR1 is SGHKS and CDR2 YYEKEE (reference sequence). V was trimmed by 3 bases and J by 2 bases, leaving 18 bases between them. CDR3 in DNA: TGTGCCAGCAGCTGGACGGGGCAGAAACCCGCCTACGAGCAGTACTTC. Protein: CASSWTGQKPAYEQYF.

The rearrangement joins TRBV3-1 to TRBJ2-7, with D perhaps TRBD1 (7 bases). The germline V gene has CDR1 LGHDT and CDR2 YNNKEL (reference sequence). V was cut by 1 base and J by 3 bases, with 19 bases left in between. The CDR3 is 17 amino acids. CDR3 coding DNA: TGTGCCAGCAGCCAAGTCCCATCAGGGGGGCCCTTCTACGAGCAGTACTTC. Protein product: CASSQVPSGGPFYEQYF.

The chain employs TRBV12-5 and TRBJ2-5; 11 bases are a match to TRBD1. CDR1 and CDR2 (germline): LGHNT, FRNRAP. With V trimmed by 4 bases and J by 7 bases, 8 bases remained unmatched. CDR3 size: 15 residues. CDR3 DNA sequence: TGTGCTAGTGGTTCGGACAGGGGGCATTTAGGGACCCAGTACTTC. This translates into CASGSDRGHLGTQYF.

The sample holds a few counts of this clonotype. It may be a read error: a sequence one base away is much more abundant. The chain carries TRBV29-1 and TRBJ2-3; possible D gene TRBD2, 5 bases. Germline V gene data show CDR1 as SQVTM and CDR2 as ANQGSEA. This CDR3 comprises 12 residues. The CDR3 loop is CGVGLNTDTQYF. CDR3 nucleotides: TGCGGCGTCGGACTCAACACAGATACGCAGTATTTT.

The V call is TRBV4-1, the J call TRBJ2-2, with a possible D match to TRBD2 (6 bases). CDR3 length: 16 amino acids. Germline assignment: CDR1 MGHRA and CDR2 YSYEKL. V was trimmed by 0 bases and J by 6 bases, leaving 14 bases between them. The CDR3 nucleotides read TGCGCCAGCAGCCAAGAGGGCGGGACTCGACCCGGGGAGCTGTTTTTT. Translation gives CASSQEGGTRPGELFF.

The chain carries TRBV20-1 and TRBJ2-6; D is perhaps TRBD1 (5 bases). Germline values: CDR1 DFQATT, CDR2 SNEGSKA (reference sequence). The CDR3 has 14 amino acids. The ends were cut back, 5 bases at V and 1 base at J, with 9 bases in the middle. The CDR3 coding sequence is TGCAGTGCTTCCAGGGTTTCTGGGGCCAACGTCCTGACTTTC. It is translated as CSASRVSGANVLTF.

The V call is TRBV2, the J call TRBJ2-7, with 7 bases lining up with TRBD1. This CDR3 is built from 15 residues. Looked up from germline, CDR1 is SNHLY and CDR2 is FYNNEI. The J segment lost 3 bases and the V segment lost 2 bases, leaving 7 bases of the junction unmatched. CDR3 protein: CASSEQGTALYEQYF. The CDR3 nucleotides are TGTGCCAGCAGTGAACAAGGGACAGCGCTCTACGAGCAGTACTTC.

V and J are TRBV6-2 or TRBV6-3 and TRBJ2-3, with 7 bases identical to TRBD1. V was clipped by 0 bases and J by 2 bases; unmatched bases: 2. The CDR3 totals 15 residues. The V gene's germline CDR1 is MNHEY and CDR2 SVGEGT. The CDR3 sequence is CASSYSGTDTDTQYF. In nucleotides, the CDR3 is TGTGCCAGCAGTTACTCCGGGACAGACACAGATACGCAGTATTTT.

The chain joins TRBV29-1 to TRBJ1-1, with 7 bases that match TRBD1. V shed 1 base, J shed 7 bases, and the junction held 6 bases outside the gene matches. The CDR3 is made up of 13 amino acids. Germline CDR1 reads SQVTM; CDR2 reads ANQGSEA. CDR3 sequence reads: CSVEGQGNNEAFF. In nucleotides, the CDR3 is TGCAGCGTTGAAGGACAGGGTAATAATGAAGCTTTCTTT.

This clonotype was counted only a few times. The J gene is TRBJ2-4, the V gene TRBV7-2; a possible D gene is TRBD1 (6 bases). V was clipped by 5 bases and J by 6 bases, with 26 bases between them. CDR3 length equals 18 residues. Looked up from germline, CDR1 is SGHTA and CDR2 is FQGNSA. The CDR3 loop is CASSPGVGGATSLNIQYF. The CDR3 nucleotides are TGTGCCAGCAGCCCAGGGGTTGGGGGAGCCACGTCCCTAAACATTCAGTACTTC.

The V and J genes are TRBV29-1 and TRBJ1-3; 7 nucleotides agree with TRBD1. The CDR3 loop spans 14 amino acids. The germline V gene has CDR1 SQVTM and CDR2 ANQGSEA. V gave up 2 bases and J gave up 3 bases; unmatched junction bases: 4. CDR3 DNA: TGCAGCGTTGAAACAGGGGCCATTGGAAACACCATATATTTT. Its translation: CSVETGAIGNTIYF.

This clonotype was counted a few times. The rearrangement links TRBV4-1 to TRBJ1-4; unclear D gene. With 1 base removed from V and 4 bases from J, the gap between germline ends came to 7 bases. The CDR3 sequence is 14 residues long. The germline gives CDR1 MGHRA, CDR2 YSYEKL. The CDR3 DNA reads as TGCGCCAGCAGCCAAGGGCAGAATAATGAAAAACTGTTTTTT. This translates into CASSQGQNNEKLFF.

J is TRBJ2-7 and V is TRBV7-8; D possibly corresponds to TRBD2 (5 bases). Germline CDR1 reads SGHVS; CDR2 reads FQNEAQ. The V and J ends lost 5 bases and 9 bases respectively, with 11 bases between them. The CDR3 is 11 amino acids. CDR3 sequence reads: CASSALGGQYF. CDR3 coding DNA: TGTGCCAGCAGCGCCCTAGGAGGGCAGTACTTC.

The J gene is TRBJ2-5, the V gene TRBV7-2, with 8 positions matching TRBD1. Germline CDR1 and CDR2: SGHTA and FQGNSA. The junction had 10 bases not matched to a gene; V was cut back by 5 bases and J by 5 bases. This CDR3 region has 15 residues. This CDR3 is CASSPGQGCSETQYF. CDR3 bases: TGTGCCAGCAGCCCAGGACAGGGTTGTTCGGAGACCCAGTACTTC.

In its sample, this clonotype was seen a few times. The chain couples TRBV14 to TRBJ2-7; D unresolved. The CDR3 spans 15 residues. V lost 1 base to trimming and J lost 0 bases, with 10 bases between them. Germline V gives CDR1 SGHDN, CDR2 FVKESK. CDR3 DNA: TGTGCCAGCAGCCAAGGGAACAGTTTCTCCTACGAGCAGTACGTC. This gives the protein CASSQGNSFSYEQYV.